Detailed here is one T cell receptor beta chain. Repertoires were generated with immunoSEQ multiplex PCR, while TCRdb's copy carries only in-frame clones and drops some. This sample has approximately 260,000 clones, with about 90% found just once. The record originates from a study of blood T cell repertoires in COVID-19. The V end lost 2 bases, the J end lost 3 bases, and 17 bases lay between the germline ends. Germline V gene data show CDR1 as KGHSH and CDR2 as LQKENI. The CDR3 contains 18 residues. Patients from Seattle were sampled longitudinally, starting during active infection. The chain recombines TRBV18 with TRBJ2-6, with D maybe TRBD2 (7 bases). Sequencing was carried out using peripheral blood. The TCR sequence derives from a woman in her fifties or sixties with COVID-19, enrolled during active disease. The CDR3 DNA reads TGTGCCAGCTCACCAGCGGGGGCACTGTCGGGTGGGGCCAACGTCCTGACTTTC. It yields the protein CASSPAGALSGGANVLTF. The full variable domain, completed using reference TRBV18 and TRBJ2-6, is NAGVMQNPRHLVRRRGQEARLRCSPMKGHSHVYWYRQLPEEGLKFMVYLQKENIIDESGMPKERFSAEFPKEGPSILRIQQVVRGDSAAYFCASSPAGALSGGANVLTFGAGSRLTVL.